Listed here are 12 T cell receptor beta chains from one sample, sequenced in a study of T cells in Graves' hyperthyroidism and ophthalmopathy. TCR beta CDR3 regions were amplified from RNA transcripts. When the TCR CDR3 underwent first-round RT-PCR, the HTBI primer set was used. One entry per CDR3 protein results from TCRdb running MiXCR on the multiplex PCR reads. The data contain some 300,000 distinct CDR3 sequences, roughly 19% of them singletons. Sequences were obtained from blood. These receptors all stem from a man between 45 and 60 years old with Graves' ophthalmopathy.

The rearrangement links TRBV7-2 to TRBJ2-3; D is unresolved. The germline V and J ends were trimmed by 1 base and 7 bases, with 6 bases remaining between them. This CDR3 has 12 amino acids. Germline V gene data show CDR1 as SGHTA and CDR2 as FQGNSA. The chain's CDR3 is CASSLGMHTQYF. The CDR3 nucleotides read TGTGCCAGCAGCTTAGGGATGCATACGCAGTATTTT.

This chain joins TRBV7-9 and TRBJ2-1, with TRBD1 matching 7 bases. This CDR3 contains 15 residues. Germline CDR1 is SEHNR and CDR2 is FQNEAQ (reference sequence). The junction had 7 bases not matched to a gene; V was cut back by 6 bases and J by 2 bases. In DNA, the CDR3 is TGTGCCAGCAGAACCAGACAGGGACCCTACAATGAGCAGTTCTTC. This encodes CASRTRQGPYNEQFF. Full variable domain (remainder filled in from reference TRBV7-9 and TRBJ2-1): DTGVSQNPRHKITKRGQNVTFRCDPISEHNRLYWYRQTLGQGPEFLTYFQNEAQLEKSRLLSDRFSAERPKGSFSTLEIQRTEQGDSAMYLCASRTRQGPYNEQFFGPGTRLTVL.

This clonotype was detected only a few times. This chain connects TRBV3-1 to TRBJ2-1; the match to TRBD2 covers 12 bases. V was pared by 1 base and J by 0 bases, with 7 bases of the junction left unmatched. CDR1 is LGHDT, CDR2 YNNKEL, per germline (reference sequence). The CDR3 length is 19 residues. This chain's CDR3 is CASSQVLAGGRSSYNEQFF. CDR3 coding DNA: TGTGCCAGCAGCCAAGTCCTAGCGGGAGGGCGGAGCTCCTACAATGAGCAGTTCTTC.

This clonotype was picked up many times. The chain couples TRBV11-2 to TRBJ2-2, with 11 bases that match TRBD2. Germline V gives CDR1 SGHAT, CDR2 FQNNGV. J was trimmed by 1 base and V by 5 bases; bases with no gene match: 6. The CDR3 contains 17 residues. The CDR3 spells CASSPRLAGRNTGELFF. In DNA form, the CDR3 reads TGTGCCAGCAGCCCCCGACTAGCGGGACGGAACACCGGGGAGCTGTTTTTT.

This rearrangement joins TRBV2 to TRBJ2-7, with a tentative D call TRBD2 (5 bases). Trimming took 2 bases from V and 3 from J, leaving 11 bases between them. The CDR3 is 14 amino acids. Per the germline V gene, CDR1 is SNHLY and CDR2 is FYNNEI. CDR3 coding DNA: TGTGCCAGCAGTGAACGCCTGACTAACTACGAGCAGTACTTC. It codes for CASSERLTNYEQYF.

The J gene is TRBJ1-4, the V gene TRBV19; D call uncertain. The CDR3 covers 14 residues. The germline V gene encodes CDR1 LNHDA and CDR2 SQIVND (reference sequence). The germline V and J ends were trimmed by 5 bases and 10 bases, with 17 bases remaining between them. The CDR3 reads CASSLGSPMGKLFF. Written as DNA, the CDR3 is TGTGCCAGTAGTTTGGGATCACCTATGGGAAAACTGTTTTTT. The entire variable domain, with the rest obtained from reference TRBV19 and TRBJ1-4, is as follows: DGGITQSPKYLFRKEGQNVTLSCEQNLNHDAMYWYRQDPGQGLRLIYYSQIVNDFQKGDIAEGYSVSREKKESFPLTVTSAQKNPTAFYLCASSLGSPMGKLFFGSGTQLSVL.

This clonotype was recorded at least ten times. V is TRBV12-3 or TRBV12-4 and J is TRBJ2-1, with 7 bases aligning to TRBD2. The CDR3 is made up of 17 amino acids. Trimming at V came to 5 bases and at J to 6 bases, leaving 16 bases not matched to a gene. The chain's CDR3 is CASSPSSGGGQINEQFF. The CDR3 bases are TGTGCCAGCAGTCCTTCCTCGGGGGGAGGGCAGATCAATGAGCAGTTCTTC.

This clonotype was seen many times. The V and J genes are TRBV20-1 and TRBJ2-1; tentative D call: TRBD2 (6 bases). CDR1 is DFQATT, CDR2 SNEGSKA, per germline (reference sequence). The V and J ends lost 3 bases and 4 bases respectively, with 13 bases between them. CDR3 length: 14 residues. The CDR3 DNA reads as TGCAGTGCTAGGGGGACTCAAGAGTACAATGAGCAGTTCTTC. It yields the protein CSARGTQEYNEQFF.

The chain couples TRBV6-1 to TRBJ1-4; the match to TRBD1 covers 9 bases. Trimming took 6 bases from V and 8 from J; bases not matched to a gene: 7. The germline V gene encodes CDR1 MNHNS and CDR2 SASEGT. The CDR3 runs 14 residues. The CDR3 region is CASRPGQGGEKLFF. The CDR3 DNA follows: TGTGCCAGCAGGCCGGGACAGGGAGGGGAAAAACTGTTTTTT.

The rearrangement links TRBV6-9 to TRBJ2-6; possibly TRBD1 or TRBD2 for D (6 bases each). The CDR3 contains 17 residues. The germline V gene has CDR1 MNHGY and CDR2 SVAAGI. Trimming shortened V by 0 bases and J by 0 bases, and 9 bases separated the two germline ends. The CDR3 sequence is CASSYSGGPSGANVLTF. CDR3 coding DNA: TGTGCCAGCAGTTATTCTGGGGGGCCCTCTGGGGCCAACGTCCTGACTTTC.

CDR3 amino acids: CASSPGSWEQYF. As DNA, the CDR3 is TGTGCCAGCAGTCCCGGGTCGTGGGAGCAGTACTTC. The rearrangement links TRBV28 to TRBJ2-7; unclear D gene. V was trimmed by 5 bases and J by 7 bases, leaving 12 bases between them. Germline loops: CDR1 MDHEN, CDR2 SYDVKM. The length of the CDR3 is 12 residues.

CDR3: CATSDWTASYGYTF. CDR3 nucleotide sequence: TGTGCCACCAGTGATTGGACAGCGAGCTATGGCTACACCTTC. The chain couples TRBV24-1 to TRBJ1-2; tentatively, D is TRBD1 (6 bases). The CDR3 extends over 14 amino acids. Trimming stripped 2 bases from V and 4 bases from J, with 10 bases between. Germline V gives CDR1 KGHDR, CDR2 SFDVKD.